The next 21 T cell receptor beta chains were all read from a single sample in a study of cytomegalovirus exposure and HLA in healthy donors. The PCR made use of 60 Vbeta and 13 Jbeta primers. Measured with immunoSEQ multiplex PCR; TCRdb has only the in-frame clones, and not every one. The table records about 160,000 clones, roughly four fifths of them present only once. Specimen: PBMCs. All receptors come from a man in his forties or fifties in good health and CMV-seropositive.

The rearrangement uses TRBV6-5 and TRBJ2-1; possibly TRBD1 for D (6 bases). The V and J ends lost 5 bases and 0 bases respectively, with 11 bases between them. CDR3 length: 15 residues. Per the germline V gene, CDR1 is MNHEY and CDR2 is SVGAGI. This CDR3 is CASSRGQSSYNEQFF. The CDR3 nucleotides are TGTGCCAGCAGTCGCGGACAGAGCTCCTACAATGAGCAGTTCTTC.

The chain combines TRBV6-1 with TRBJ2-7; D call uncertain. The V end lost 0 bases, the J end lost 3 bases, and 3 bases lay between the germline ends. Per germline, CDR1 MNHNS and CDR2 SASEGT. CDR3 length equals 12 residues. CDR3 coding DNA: TGTGCCAGCAGTGAAGCTAACTACGAGCAGTACTTC. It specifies CASSEANYEQYF.

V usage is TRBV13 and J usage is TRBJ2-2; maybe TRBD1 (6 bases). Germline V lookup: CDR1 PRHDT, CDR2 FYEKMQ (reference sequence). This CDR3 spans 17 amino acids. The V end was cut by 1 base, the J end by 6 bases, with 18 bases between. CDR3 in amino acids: CASSLANTGMDSGELFF. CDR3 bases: TGTGCCAGCAGCTTAGCCAACACAGGGATGGATTCCGGGGAGCTGTTTTTT.

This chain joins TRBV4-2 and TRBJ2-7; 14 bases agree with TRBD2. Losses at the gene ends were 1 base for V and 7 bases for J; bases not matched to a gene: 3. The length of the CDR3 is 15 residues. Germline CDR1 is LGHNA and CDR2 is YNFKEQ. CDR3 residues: CASSQATSGRVEQYF. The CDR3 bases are TGTGCCAGCAGCCAAGCGACTAGCGGGAGGGTTGAGCAGTACTTC.

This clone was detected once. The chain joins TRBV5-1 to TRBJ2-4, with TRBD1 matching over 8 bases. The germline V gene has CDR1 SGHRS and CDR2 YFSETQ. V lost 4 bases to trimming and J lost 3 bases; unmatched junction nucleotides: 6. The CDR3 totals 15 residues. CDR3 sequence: CASSVGQEGKNIQYF. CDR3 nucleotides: TGCGCCAGCAGCGTGGGACAGGAAGGCAAAAACATTCAGTACTTC.

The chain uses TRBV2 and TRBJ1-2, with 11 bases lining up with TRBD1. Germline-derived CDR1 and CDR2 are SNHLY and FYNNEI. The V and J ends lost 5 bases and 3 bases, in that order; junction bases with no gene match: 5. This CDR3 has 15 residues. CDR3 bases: TGTGCCAGCAGTACTGGACAGGGGGCGTACTATGGCTACACCTTC. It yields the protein CASSTGQGAYYGYTF.

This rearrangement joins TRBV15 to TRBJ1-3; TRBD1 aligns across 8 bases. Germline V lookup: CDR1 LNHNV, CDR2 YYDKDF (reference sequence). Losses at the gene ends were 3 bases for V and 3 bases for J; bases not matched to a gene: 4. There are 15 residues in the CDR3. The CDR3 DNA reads TGTGCCACCAGCAGCGGGACAGGAGATGGAAACACCATATATTTT. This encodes CATSSGTGDGNTIYF.

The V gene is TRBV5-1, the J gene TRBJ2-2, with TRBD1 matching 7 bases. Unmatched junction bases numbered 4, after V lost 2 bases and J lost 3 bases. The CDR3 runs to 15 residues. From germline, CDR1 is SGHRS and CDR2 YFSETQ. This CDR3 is CASSLRTGHTGELFF. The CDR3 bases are TGCGCCAGCAGCTTAAGGACAGGCCACACCGGGGAGCTGTTTTTT.

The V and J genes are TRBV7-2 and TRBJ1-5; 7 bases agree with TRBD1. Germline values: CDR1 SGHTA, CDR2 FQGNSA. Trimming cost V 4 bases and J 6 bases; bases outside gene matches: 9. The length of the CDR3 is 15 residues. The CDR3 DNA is TGTGCCAGCAGCTGGTACCAGGGGGAGGTTCAGCCCCAGCATTTT. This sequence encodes CASSWYQGEVQPQHF.

CDR3 nucleotide sequence: TGTGCCAGCAGCCAAGTTTTCATCACGGACAGGGGGCGCAGGGACGGCTACACCTTC. Its protein is CASSQVFITDRGRRDGYTF. V gene TRBV4-2 combines with J gene TRBJ1-2, with TRBD1 matching 11 bases. Germline CDR1 and CDR2: LGHNA and YNFKEQ. The V and J ends lost 1 base and 8 bases, in that order; junction bases with no gene match: 18. The CDR3 totals 19 residues.

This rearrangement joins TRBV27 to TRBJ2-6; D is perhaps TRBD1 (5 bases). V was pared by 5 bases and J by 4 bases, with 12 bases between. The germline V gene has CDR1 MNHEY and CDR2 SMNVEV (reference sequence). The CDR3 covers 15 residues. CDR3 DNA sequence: TGTGCCAGCAGTCAAAGGGGTGCCGGGGCCAACGTCCTGACTTTC. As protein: CASSQRGAGANVLTF.

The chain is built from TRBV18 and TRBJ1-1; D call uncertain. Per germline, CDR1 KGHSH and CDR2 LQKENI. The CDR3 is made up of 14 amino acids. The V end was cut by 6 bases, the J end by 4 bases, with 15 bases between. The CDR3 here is CASSPGEGRTEAFF. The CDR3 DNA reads TGTGCCAGCTCCCCGGGAGAAGGGCGCACTGAAGCTTTCTTT. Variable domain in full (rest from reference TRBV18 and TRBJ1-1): NAGVMQNPRHLVRRRGQEARLRCSPMKGHSHVYWYRQLPEEGLKFMVYLQKENIIDESGMPKERFSAEFPKEGPSILRIQQVVRGDSAAYFCASSPGEGRTEAFFGQGTRLTVV.

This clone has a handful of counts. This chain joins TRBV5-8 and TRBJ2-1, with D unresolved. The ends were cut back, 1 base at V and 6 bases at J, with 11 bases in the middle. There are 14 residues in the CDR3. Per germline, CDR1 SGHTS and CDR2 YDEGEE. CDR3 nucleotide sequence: TGTGCCAGCAGCTTGTCCGCAGGAACCAATGAGCAGTTCTTC. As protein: CASSLSAGTNEQFF.

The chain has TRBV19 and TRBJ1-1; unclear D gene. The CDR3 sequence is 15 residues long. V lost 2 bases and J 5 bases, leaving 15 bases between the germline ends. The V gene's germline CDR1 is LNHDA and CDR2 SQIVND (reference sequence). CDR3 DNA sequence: TGTGCCAGTAGTATACGGTCCGGTCCGGGAACTGAAGCTTTCTTT. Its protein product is CASSIRSGPGTEAFF.

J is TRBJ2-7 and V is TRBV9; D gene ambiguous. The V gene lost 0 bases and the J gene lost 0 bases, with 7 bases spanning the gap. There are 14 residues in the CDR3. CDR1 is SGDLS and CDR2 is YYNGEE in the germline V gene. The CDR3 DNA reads TGTGCCAGCAGCGTAGAGTACAGCTCCTACGAGCAGTACTTC. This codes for CASSVEYSSYEQYF.

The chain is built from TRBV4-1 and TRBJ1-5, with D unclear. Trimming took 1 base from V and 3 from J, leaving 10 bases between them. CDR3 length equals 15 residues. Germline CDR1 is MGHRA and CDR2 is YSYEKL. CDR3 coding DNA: TGCGCCAGCAGCCAAGGAGACTTCTCCAATCAGCCCCAGCATTTT. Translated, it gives CASSQGDFSNQPQHF.

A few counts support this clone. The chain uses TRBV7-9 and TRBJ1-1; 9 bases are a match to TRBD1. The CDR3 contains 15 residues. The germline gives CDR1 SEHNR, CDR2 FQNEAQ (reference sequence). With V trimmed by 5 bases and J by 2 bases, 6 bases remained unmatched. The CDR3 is CASSVTTGGNTEAFF. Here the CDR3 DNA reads TGTGCCAGCAGCGTAACGACAGGGGGAAACACTGAAGCTTTCTTT.

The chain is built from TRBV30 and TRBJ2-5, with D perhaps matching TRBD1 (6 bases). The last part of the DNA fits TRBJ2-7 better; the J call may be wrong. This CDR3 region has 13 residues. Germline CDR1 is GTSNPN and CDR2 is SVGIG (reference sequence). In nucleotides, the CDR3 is TGTGCCTATGAGACAGGCAATTCCTACGAGCAGTACTTC. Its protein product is CAYETGNSYEQYF.

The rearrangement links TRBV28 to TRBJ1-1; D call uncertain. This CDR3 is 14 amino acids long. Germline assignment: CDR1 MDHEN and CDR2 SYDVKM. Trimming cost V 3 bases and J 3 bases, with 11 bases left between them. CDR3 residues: CASSFNLGYTEAFF. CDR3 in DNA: TGTGCCAGCAGTTTTAATCTCGGTTACACTGAAGCTTTCTTT. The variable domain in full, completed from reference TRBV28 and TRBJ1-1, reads DVKVTQSSRYLVKRTGEKVFLECVQDMDHENMFWYRQDPGLGLRLIYFSYDVKMKEKGDIPEGYSVSREKKERFSLILESASTNQTSMYLCASSFNLGYTEAFFGQGTRLTVV.

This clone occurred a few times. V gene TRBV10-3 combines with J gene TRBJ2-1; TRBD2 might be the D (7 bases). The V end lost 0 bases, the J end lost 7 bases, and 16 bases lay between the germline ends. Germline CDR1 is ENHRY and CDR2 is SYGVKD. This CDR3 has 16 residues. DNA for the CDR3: TGTGCCATCAGTGAGTCGGTGGGGGGGGCTCAAAATGAGCAGTTCTTC. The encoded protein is CAISESVGGAQNEQFF.

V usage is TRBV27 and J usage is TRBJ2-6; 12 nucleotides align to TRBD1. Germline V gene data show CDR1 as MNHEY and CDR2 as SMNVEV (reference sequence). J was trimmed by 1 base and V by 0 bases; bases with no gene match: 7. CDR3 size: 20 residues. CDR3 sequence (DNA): TGTGCCAGCAGTTTATCGGGACAGGGGGCGCGAAATTCTGGGGCCAACGTCCTGACTTTC. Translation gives CASSLSGQGARNSGANVLTF.